This T cell receptor beta chain is drawn from a study of cytomegalovirus exposure and HLA in healthy donors. Points from the study as a whole: In an earlier analysis, about 87% or about 30%: the productive usage of most TCR beta V segments. Among CMV-associated TCR beta chains, most appeared HLA-restricted in a later analysis. Usually a TCR sequence was rare, but some public TCRs were found in many donors.

The CDR3 covers 18 residues. Germline V CDR1 and CDR2: MDHEN, SYDVKM. Germline trimming cut 7 bases from V and 0 bases from J; bases unmatched to any gene: 15. With 60 Vbeta and 13 Jbeta primers, the PCR was carried out. Profiling relied on immunoSEQ multiplex PCR, and the TCRdb table lists in-frame clones only, not all of them. The sample contains 200,000 to 300,000 clones, 84% of which appear only once. With regard to this clone: Its matching antigen is unknown.

The sequenced sample consisted of PBMCs. V is TRBV28 and J is TRBJ2-1; 7 positions match TRBD1. The TCR comes from a middle-aged woman in good health and CMV-seropositive. The CDR3 nucleotides are TGTGCCAGCACGATATTGTCAGGGGGAGCTGTCTCCTACAATGAGCAGTTCTTC. Its translation is CASTILSGGAVSYNEQFF.